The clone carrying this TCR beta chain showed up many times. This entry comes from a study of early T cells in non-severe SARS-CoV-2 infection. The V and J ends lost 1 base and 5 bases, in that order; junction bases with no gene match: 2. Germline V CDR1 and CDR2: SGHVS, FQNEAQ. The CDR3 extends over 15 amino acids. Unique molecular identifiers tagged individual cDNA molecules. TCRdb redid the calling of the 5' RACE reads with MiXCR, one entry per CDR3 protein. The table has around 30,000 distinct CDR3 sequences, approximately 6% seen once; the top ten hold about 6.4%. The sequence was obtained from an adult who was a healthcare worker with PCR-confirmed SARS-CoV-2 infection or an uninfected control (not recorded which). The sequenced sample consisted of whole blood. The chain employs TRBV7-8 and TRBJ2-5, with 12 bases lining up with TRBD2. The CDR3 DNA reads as TGTGCCAGCAGCTTAGAGGGACTAGCGGGTGAGACCCAGTACTTC. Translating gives CASSLEGLAGETQYF.